This T cell receptor (beta chain) was identified in a study of shared clonotypes between healthy human individuals. As for this clone: Its antigen is unknown.

Assay: immunoSEQ multiplex PCR; the TCRdb copy retains only in-frame clones and omits some. The table records 2 million to 2.5 million clones, approximately 94% of them present only once. General observations from the study: For naive CD4 cells, 5% to 6.5% of clonotypes were shared across a handful of donors. The four-donor shared clonotypes exceeded non-shared clonotypes in generation probability, with non-shared ones scoring lower.

This CDR3 spans 16 amino acids. The V gene's germline CDR1 is SGHAT and CDR2 FQNNGV. Trimming pared 5 bases from V and 0 bases from J, leaving 16 bases between. Sequenced input: naive CD4+ T cells sorted from blood. Noted subset: CD45RA+ positively selected. The clonotype originates from a man aged 18 to 30 in good health. The genes are TRBV11-2 and TRBJ2-5; D remains unclear. The CDR3 nucleotides are TGTGCCAGCAGCCCAAGGATCAGCACGTACCAAGAGACCCAGTACTTC. Translating gives CASSPRISTYQETQYF.